Listed below are T cell receptor beta chains from one sample, sequenced in a study of cytomegalovirus exposure and HLA in healthy donors. Produced via immunoSEQ multiplex PCR; TCRdb's table is partial and in-frame only. Among 150,000 to 200,000 clones listed, approximately 96% were seen once. Source material: PBMCs. The receptors originated from a woman between 18 and 29 years old in good health and CMV-seronegative. CDR3s leave out the opening cysteine and the closing phenylalanine or tryptophan. A D gene is named only where the DNA matches it firmly.

cdr3_aa: ASSSAGTGDQPQH
j_call: TRBJ1-5
v_call: TRBV27
d_call: TRBD1

cdr3_aa: ASSAGGRNQPQH
j_call: TRBJ1-5
v_call: TRBV27
d_call: .

cdr3_aa: ASSLSPRGYSPLH
j_call: TRBJ1-6
v_call: TRBV27
d_call: .

cdr3_aa: ASSLDLGALGYEQY
j_call: TRBJ2-7
v_call: TRBV13
d_call: .

cdr3_aa: ASSERGGDTDTQY
j_call: TRBJ2-3
v_call: TRBV2
d_call: .

cdr3_aa: ASTFFVRATGWLGSPLH
j_call: TRBJ1-6
v_call: TRBV5-8
d_call: .

cdr3_aa: ASSLVAKTGNTIY
j_call: TRBJ1-3
v_call: TRBV7-2
d_call: .

cdr3_aa: ASSSARTGAGELF
j_call: TRBJ2-2
v_call: TRBV6-6
d_call: TRBD1

cdr3_aa: ATSRGPPGSTQGGGDTQY
j_call: TRBJ2-3
v_call: TRBV15
d_call: TRBD1

cdr3_aa: ASSVETLNTEAF
j_call: TRBJ1-1
v_call: TRBV9
d_call: .

cdr3_aa: ASSQDGSVRGTGELF
j_call: TRBJ2-2
v_call: TRBV4-3
d_call: .

cdr3_aa: ASSPLGSSGGLAGDEQF
j_call: TRBJ2-1
v_call: TRBV4-2
d_call: TRBD2

cdr3_aa: ASSKTSGVAKNIQY
j_call: TRBJ2-4
v_call: TRBV9
d_call: TRBD2

cdr3_aa: ASGTGNTEAF
j_call: TRBJ1-1
v_call: TRBV5-1
d_call: .

cdr3_aa: ASSRTATTDTQY
j_call: TRBJ2-3
v_call: TRBV2
d_call: .

cdr3_aa: ASSSGLLSTDTQY
j_call: TRBJ2-3
v_call: TRBV7-3
d_call: .

cdr3_aa: ASSLDGTGVRHTIY
j_call: TRBJ1-3
v_call: TRBV7-9
d_call: TRBD1

cdr3_aa: AISEGRDLNSPLH
j_call: TRBJ1-6
v_call: TRBV10-3
d_call: .

cdr3_aa: ASSLAYGAYEQY
j_call: TRBJ2-7
v_call: TRBV7-2
d_call: .

cdr3_aa: ASSSGTDNEQF
j_call: TRBJ2-1
v_call: TRBV5-4
d_call: TRBD1

cdr3_aa: ASSRLAGVSSYNEQF
j_call: TRBJ2-1
v_call: TRBV11-2
d_call: TRBD2

cdr3_aa: ASSQEATGNQPQH
j_call: TRBJ1-5
v_call: TRBV4-2
d_call: .

cdr3_aa: ASSELGGTEAF
j_call: TRBJ1-1
v_call: TRBV6-5
d_call: .

cdr3_aa: ASNEPDRGIYEQY
j_call: TRBJ2-7
v_call: TRBV7-2
d_call: .

cdr3_aa: ASSGQAFGNTIY
j_call: TRBJ1-3
v_call: TRBV7-2
d_call: TRBD1

cdr3_aa: ASSPQGRTYGYT
j_call: TRBJ1-2
v_call: TRBV2
d_call: TRBD1

cdr3_aa: ATSREIAGSDTQY
j_call: TRBJ2-3
v_call: TRBV15
d_call: .

cdr3_aa: ASSYRQGGNEQY
j_call: TRBJ2-7
v_call: TRBV6-5
d_call: TRBD1

cdr3_aa: ASSPGSYNEQF
j_call: TRBJ2-1
v_call: TRBV7-3
d_call: .

cdr3_aa: ASSIDRGLGYT
j_call: TRBJ1-2
v_call: TRBV19
d_call: TRBD1

cdr3_aa: ASSPGQGALNYGYT
j_call: TRBJ1-2
v_call: TRBV5-8
d_call: TRBD1

cdr3_aa: ASSIQGRKETQY
j_call: TRBJ2-5
v_call: TRBV11-2
d_call: .

cdr3_aa: ASSVGTSNSPLH
j_call: TRBJ1-6
v_call: TRBV5-4
d_call: .

cdr3_aa: SVSGLANTGELF
j_call: TRBJ2-2
v_call: TRBV29-1
d_call: TRBD2

cdr3_aa: ASSLLQGDSTDTQY
j_call: TRBJ2-3
v_call: TRBV6-5
d_call: TRBD1

cdr3_aa: ASRGGGGNNQPQH
j_call: TRBJ1-5
v_call: TRBV19
d_call: .

cdr3_aa: ASRSSANYGYT
j_call: TRBJ1-2
v_call: TRBV7-9
d_call: .

cdr3_aa: ASSMVGGEDGYT
j_call: TRBJ1-2
v_call: TRBV19
d_call: .

cdr3_aa: ASTADRGHTGELF
j_call: TRBJ2-2
v_call: TRBV6-5
d_call: TRBD1

cdr3_aa: ASSQEDGANTGELF
j_call: TRBJ2-2
v_call: TRBV4-2
d_call: .

cdr3_aa: ASSPSPGTQNTGELF
j_call: TRBJ2-2
v_call: TRBV2
d_call: .

cdr3_aa: ASSLNRSYNSPLH
j_call: TRBJ1-6
v_call: TRBV19
d_call: .

cdr3_aa: ASSFQGIGSPLH
j_call: TRBJ1-6
v_call: TRBV5-1
d_call: .

cdr3_aa: ASSWDREGSTTNEKLF
j_call: TRBJ1-4
v_call: TRBV7-8
d_call: TRBD1

cdr3_aa: ASSHPGQGIHEQY
j_call: TRBJ2-7
v_call: TRBV5-4
d_call: TRBD1

cdr3_aa: ASSLWALNTGELF
j_call: TRBJ2-2
v_call: TRBV27
d_call: .